A selection of T cell receptor beta chains follows, all from one sample in a study of blood T cell repertoires in COVID-19. Sequencing used immunoSEQ multiplex PCR; TCRdb keeps in-frame clones, though not all of them. The table shows roughly 220,000 clones, with roughly 85% occurring only once. What was sequenced was peripheral blood. The receptors were gathered from a man aged 50 or older who had recovered from COVID-19. CDR3s leave out the opening cysteine and the closing phenylalanine or tryptophan. The D gene is left open where the match is weak.

J gene	D gene	V gene	CDR3 protein
TRBJ2-2	TRBD2	TRBV2	ASRPSGTNTGELF
TRBJ2-7	NA	TRBV4-1	ASSQVVQSSYEQY
TRBJ2-7	NA	TRBV5-1	ASRRDTNYEQY
TRBJ2-4	TRBD2	TRBV6-2/TRBV6-3	ASSSGTSFSGIQY
TRBJ2-5	NA	TRBV5-4	ASSRPQGNQY
TRBJ2-1	TRBD2	TRBV5-4	ASSLGGLAAYNEQF
TRBJ2-1	NA	TRBV14	ASSQSRGYYNEQF
TRBJ2-7	TRBD2	TRBV19	ASSSGGLVYEQY
TRBJ2-7	NA	TRBV5-1	ASSLSVPYEQY
TRBJ2-1	NA	TRBV19	ASSGSGYNEQF
TRBJ2-7	NA	TRBV18	ASSPTGAGTQEQY
TRBJ2-1	NA	TRBV2	ASVPSQGSYNEQF
TRBJ2-1	TRBD2	TRBV11-2	ASSLRASGSRNEQF
TRBJ2-3	TRBD2	TRBV29-1	SVGSNAGGTDTQY
TRBJ2-2	TRBD2	TRBV28	ASSLGGRGDTGELF
TRBJ2-7	TRBD1	TRBV6-6	ASSYWGQYEQY
TRBJ2-1	NA	TRBV2	ASSRQGLNYNEQF
TRBJ1-5	TRBD1	TRBV28	ASSLYGTGRRNQPQH
TRBJ2-1	TRBD2	TRBV28	ASSLQGLAGNYNEQF
TRBJ2-1	NA	TRBV6-6	ASSQTRNEQF
TRBJ2-5	TRBD1	TRBV5-1	ASSAVQGSETQY
TRBJ1-5	NA	TRBV4-1	ASSQIGEGNQPQH
TRBJ1-1	NA	TRBV14	ASSQAGMNTEAF
TRBJ2-7	TRBD1	TRBV7-8	ASSSRQGAIGEQY
TRBJ2-1	NA	TRBV27	ASSFFATRDEQF
TRBJ2-6	NA	TRBV4-1	ASSQKGSSGANVLT
TRBJ2-6	TRBD2	TRBV12-5	ASGLGLAALVSGANVLT
TRBJ1-2	TRBD1	TRBV6-1	ASSEWTGSNYGYT